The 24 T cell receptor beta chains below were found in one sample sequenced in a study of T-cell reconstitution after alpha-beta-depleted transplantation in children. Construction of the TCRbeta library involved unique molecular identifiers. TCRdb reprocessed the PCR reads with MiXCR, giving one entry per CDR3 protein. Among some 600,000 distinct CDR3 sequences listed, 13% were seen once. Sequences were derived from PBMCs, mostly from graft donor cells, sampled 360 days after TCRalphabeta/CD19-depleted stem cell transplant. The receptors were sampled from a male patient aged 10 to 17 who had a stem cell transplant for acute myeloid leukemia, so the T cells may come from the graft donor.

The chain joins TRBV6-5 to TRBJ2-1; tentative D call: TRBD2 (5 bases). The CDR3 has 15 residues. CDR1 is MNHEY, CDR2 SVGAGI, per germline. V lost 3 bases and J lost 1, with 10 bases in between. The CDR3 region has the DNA TGTGCCAGCAGTTATACGGGATTATCCTACAATGAGCAGTTCTTC. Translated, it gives CASSYTGLSYNEQFF.

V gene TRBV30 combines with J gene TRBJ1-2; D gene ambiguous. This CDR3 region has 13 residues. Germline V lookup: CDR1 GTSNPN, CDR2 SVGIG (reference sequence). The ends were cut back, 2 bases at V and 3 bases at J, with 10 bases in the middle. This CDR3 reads CAWSRGRDYGYTF. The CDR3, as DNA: TGTGCCTGGAGTAGAGGGAGGGACTATGGCTACACCTTC. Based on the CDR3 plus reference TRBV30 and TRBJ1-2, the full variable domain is SQTIHQWPATLVQPVGSPLSLECTVEGTSNPNLYWYRQAAGRGLQLLFYSVGIGQISSEVPQNLSASRPQDRQFILSSKKLLLSDSGFYLCAWSRGRDYGYTFGSGTRLTVV.

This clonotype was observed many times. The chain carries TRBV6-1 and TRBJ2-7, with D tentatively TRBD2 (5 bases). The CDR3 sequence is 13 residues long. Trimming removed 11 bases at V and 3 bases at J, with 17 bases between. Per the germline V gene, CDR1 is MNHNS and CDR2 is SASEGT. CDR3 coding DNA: TGTGCCTCCCGCGGCGCGGGTGTCTACGAGCAGTACTTC. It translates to CASRGAGVYEQYF.

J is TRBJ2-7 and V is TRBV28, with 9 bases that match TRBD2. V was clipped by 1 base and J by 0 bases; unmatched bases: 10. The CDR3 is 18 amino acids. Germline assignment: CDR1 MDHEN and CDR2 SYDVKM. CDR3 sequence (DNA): TGTGCCAGCAGTTTATCATTTGCGGGAGGGCCCTCCTCCTACGAGCAGTACTTC. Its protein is CASSLSFAGGPSSYEQYF.

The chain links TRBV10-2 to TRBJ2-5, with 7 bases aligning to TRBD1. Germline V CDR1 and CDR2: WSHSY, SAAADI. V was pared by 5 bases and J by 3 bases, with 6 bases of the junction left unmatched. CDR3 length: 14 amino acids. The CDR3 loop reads CASSSTGDEETQYF. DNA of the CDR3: TGCGCCAGCAGTTCAACAGGGGATGAAGAGACCCAGTACTTC.

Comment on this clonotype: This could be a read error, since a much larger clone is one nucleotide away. As DNA, the CDR3 is TGCGCCAGCAGCCAAGTAAGGGCTAGCGGCTCCTACGAGCAGTACTTC. It yields the protein CASSQVRASGSYEQYF. The rearrangement joins TRBV4-3 to TRBJ2-7, with 7 bases fitting TRBD2. The CDR3 is made up of 16 amino acids. CDR1 LGHNA and CDR2 YSLEER come from the germline V gene. V gave up 1 base and J gave up 0 bases; unmatched junction bases: 6.

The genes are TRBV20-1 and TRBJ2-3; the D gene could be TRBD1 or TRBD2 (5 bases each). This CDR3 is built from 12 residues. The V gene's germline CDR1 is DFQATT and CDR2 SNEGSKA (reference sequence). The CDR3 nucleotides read TGCGCACGGGACCAGCGCACAGATACGCAGTATTTT. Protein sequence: CARDQRTDTQYF.

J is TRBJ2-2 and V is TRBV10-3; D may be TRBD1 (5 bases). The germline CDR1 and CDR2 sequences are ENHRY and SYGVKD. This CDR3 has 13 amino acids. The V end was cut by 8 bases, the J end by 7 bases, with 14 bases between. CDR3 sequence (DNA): TGTGCCATCCTGGGGCGCCTAGGCGGGGAGCTGTTTTTT. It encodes CAILGRLGGELFF.

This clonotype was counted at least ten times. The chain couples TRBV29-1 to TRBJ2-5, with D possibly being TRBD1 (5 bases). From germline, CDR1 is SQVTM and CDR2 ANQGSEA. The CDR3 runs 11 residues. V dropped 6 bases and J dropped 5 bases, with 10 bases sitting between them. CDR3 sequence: CSVQGLETQYF. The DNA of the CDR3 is TGCAGCGTCCAGGGTCTGGAGACCCAGTACTTC.

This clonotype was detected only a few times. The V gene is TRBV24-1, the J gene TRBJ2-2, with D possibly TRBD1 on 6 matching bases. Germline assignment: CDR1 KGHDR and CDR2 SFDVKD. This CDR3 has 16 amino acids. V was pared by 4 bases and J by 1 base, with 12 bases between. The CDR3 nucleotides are TGTGCCACCAGTGAGCCACAGGGATTGAACACCGGGGAGCTGTTTTTT. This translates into CATSEPQGLNTGELFF.

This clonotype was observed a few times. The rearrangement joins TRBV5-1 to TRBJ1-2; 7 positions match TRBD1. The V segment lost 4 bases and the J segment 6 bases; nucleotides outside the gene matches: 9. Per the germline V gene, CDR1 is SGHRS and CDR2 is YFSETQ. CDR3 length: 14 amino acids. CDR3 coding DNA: TGCGCCAGCAGCGCCAGGGGGACCGAAGATGGCTACACCTTC. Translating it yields CASSARGTEDGYTF.

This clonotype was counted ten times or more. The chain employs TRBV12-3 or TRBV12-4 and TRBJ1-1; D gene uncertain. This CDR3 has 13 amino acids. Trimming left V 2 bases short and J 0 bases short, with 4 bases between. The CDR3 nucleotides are TGTGCCAGCAGTTTAAAACTGAACACTGAAGCTTTCTTT. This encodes CASSLKLNTEAFF.

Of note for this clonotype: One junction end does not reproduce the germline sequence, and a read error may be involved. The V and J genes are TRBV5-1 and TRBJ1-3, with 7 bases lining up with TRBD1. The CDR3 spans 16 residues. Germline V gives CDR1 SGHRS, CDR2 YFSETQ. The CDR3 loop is CDSSLGQFPSGNTIYF. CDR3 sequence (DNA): TGCGACAGCAGCTTGGGACAGTTCCCCTCTGGAAACACCATATATTTT.

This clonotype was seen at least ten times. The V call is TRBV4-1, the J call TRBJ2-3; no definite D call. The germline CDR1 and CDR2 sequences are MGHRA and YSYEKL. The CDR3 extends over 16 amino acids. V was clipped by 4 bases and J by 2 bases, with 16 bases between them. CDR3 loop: CASSPLDRKLTDTQYF. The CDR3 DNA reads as TGCGCCAGCAGCCCCCTGGACCGGAAACTCACAGATACGCAGTATTTT.

CDR3 region: CAWGDVWNTEAFF. Written as DNA, the CDR3 is TGTGCCTGGGGAGATGTTTGGAACACTGAAGCTTTCTTT. This sequence joins TRBV30 and TRBJ1-1; D is uncertain. Germline V gene lookup returns CDR1 GTSNPN and CDR2 SVGIG (reference sequence). The CDR3 is made up of 13 amino acids. V was pared by 5 bases and J by 1 base, with 11 bases between.

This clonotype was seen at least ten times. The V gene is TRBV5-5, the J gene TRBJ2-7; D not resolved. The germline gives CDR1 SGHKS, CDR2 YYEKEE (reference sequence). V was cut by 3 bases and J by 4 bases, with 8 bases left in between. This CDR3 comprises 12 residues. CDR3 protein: CASSSSRYEQYF. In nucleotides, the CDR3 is TGTGCCAGCAGCTCCTCCAGGTACGAGCAGTACTTC.

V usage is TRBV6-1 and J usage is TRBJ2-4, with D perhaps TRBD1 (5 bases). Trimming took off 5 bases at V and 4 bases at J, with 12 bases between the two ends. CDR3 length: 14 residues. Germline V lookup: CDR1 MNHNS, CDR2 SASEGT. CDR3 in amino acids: CASSLWGPKNIQYF. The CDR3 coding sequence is TGTGCCAGCAGTCTTTGGGGCCCTAAAAACATTCAGTACTTC.

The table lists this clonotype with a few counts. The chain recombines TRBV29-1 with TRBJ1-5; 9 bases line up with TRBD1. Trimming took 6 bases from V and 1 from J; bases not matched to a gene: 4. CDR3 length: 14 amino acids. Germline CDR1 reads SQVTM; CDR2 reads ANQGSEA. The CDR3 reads CSVRGTGSNQPQHF. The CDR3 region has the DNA TGCAGCGTAAGAGGGACAGGGAGCAATCAGCCCCAGCATTTT.

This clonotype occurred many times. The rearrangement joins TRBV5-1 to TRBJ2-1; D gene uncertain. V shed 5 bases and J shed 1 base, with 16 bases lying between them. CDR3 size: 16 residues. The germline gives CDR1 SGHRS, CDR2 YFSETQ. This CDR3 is CASRSSGFLSYNEQFF. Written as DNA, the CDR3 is TGCGCCAGCAGGTCATCTGGGTTTTTGTCCTACAATGAGCAGTTCTTC.

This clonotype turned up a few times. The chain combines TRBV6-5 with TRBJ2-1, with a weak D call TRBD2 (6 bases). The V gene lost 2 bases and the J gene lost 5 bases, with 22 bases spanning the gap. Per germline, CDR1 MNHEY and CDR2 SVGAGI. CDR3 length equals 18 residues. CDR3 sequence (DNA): TGTGCCAGCAGTTACGGGAGGCCGCACGTTACTGTGCACAATGAGCAGTTCTTC. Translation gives CASSYGRPHVTVHNEQFF.

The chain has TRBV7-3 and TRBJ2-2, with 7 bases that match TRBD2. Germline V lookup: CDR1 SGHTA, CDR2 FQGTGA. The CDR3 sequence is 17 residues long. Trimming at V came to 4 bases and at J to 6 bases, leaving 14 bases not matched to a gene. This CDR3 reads CASSSPEKGGIAGELFF. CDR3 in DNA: TGTGCCAGCAGCTCCCCGGAAAAGGGAGGGATCGCCGGGGAGCTGTTTTTT.

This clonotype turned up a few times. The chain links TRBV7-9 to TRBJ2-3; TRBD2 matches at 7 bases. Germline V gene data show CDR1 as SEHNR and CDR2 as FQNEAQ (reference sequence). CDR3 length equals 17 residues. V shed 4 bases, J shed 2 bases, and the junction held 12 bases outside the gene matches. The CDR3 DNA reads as TGTGCCAGCAGCTGGGGGACTACCCCGCGTCACACAGATACGCAGTATTTT. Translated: CASSWGTTPRHTDTQYF.

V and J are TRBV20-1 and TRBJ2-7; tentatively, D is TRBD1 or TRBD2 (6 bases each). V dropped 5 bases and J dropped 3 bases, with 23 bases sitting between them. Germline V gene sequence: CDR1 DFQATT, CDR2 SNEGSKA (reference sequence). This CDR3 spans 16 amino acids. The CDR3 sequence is CSAPTPTGRTLYEQYF. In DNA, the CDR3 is TGCAGTGCTCCCACTCCAACAGGGAGGACCCTCTACGAGCAGTACTTC.

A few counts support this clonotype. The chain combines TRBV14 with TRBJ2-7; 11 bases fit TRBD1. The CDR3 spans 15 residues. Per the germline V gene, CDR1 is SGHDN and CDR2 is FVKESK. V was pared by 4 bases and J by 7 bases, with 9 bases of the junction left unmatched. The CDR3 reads CASSPRTGGREEQYF. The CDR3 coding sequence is TGTGCCAGCAGCCCAAGGACAGGGGGCCGGGAAGAGCAGTACTTC.